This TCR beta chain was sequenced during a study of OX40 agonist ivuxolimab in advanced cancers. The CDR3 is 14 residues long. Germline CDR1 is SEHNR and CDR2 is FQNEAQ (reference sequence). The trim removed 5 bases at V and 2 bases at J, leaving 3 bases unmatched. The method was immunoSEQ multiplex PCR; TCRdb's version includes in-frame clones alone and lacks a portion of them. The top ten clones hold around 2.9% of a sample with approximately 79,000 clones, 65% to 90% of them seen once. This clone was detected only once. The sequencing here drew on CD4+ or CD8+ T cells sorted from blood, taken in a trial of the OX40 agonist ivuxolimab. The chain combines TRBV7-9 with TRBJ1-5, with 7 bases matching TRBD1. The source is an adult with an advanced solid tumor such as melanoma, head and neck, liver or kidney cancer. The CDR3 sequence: CASSRGQGNQPQHF. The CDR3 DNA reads TGTGCCAGCAGCCGAGGACAGGGCAATCAGCCCCAGCATTTT.